Below, one T cell receptor beta chain is given with its context. The sample originates from a study of blood T cell repertoires in COVID-19. Study details: Researchers got acute and convalescent COVID-19 samples from the United States, Italy and Spain.

Original data processing: Amplified reference gene primers provided the basis for estimating nucleated cell counts. Measured with immunoSEQ multiplex PCR; TCRdb has only the in-frame clones, and not every one. Clonal size and the V and J genes are those of that table, whereas D and trimming came from the DNA. The sample includes 250,000 or so clones, about 90% of them seen just once. The participants were between about 18 and 90 years old and came from 20 to 30 US areas. Cohort placement rested on clinical history that participants reported themselves. V lost 5 bases, J lost 4 bases, and 12 bases lay in between. The CDR3 is 13 residues long. Germline-derived CDR1 and CDR2 are SGHTA and FQGNSA.

The sequence derives from a human donor in a cohort exposed to, infected with or recovered from COVID-19 (not recorded which). The donor label of this sample is uncertain. V usage is TRBV7-2 and J usage is TRBJ2-7, with D unresolved. The sample taken for sequencing was PBMCs or T cells enriched from blood (not recorded which). CDR3 sequence reads: CASSPRSGYEQYF. In DNA form, the CDR3 reads TGTGCCAGCAGCCCCCGGTCAGGTTACGAGCAGTACTTC.